Listed here is a single TCR beta chain. The antigen is undetermined. This record comes from a study of cytomegalovirus exposure and HLA in healthy donors. Study-level findings and limits: After further analysis at a later stage, 15,000 to 20,000 TCR beta sequences were associated with HLA alleles at 0.05 false discovery rate.

PCR primers comprised 60 Vbeta and 13 Jbeta primers. Per the study methods: A later analysis counted about 80 million unique TCR beta chains, some 11 million shared. TCRdb's copy holds only in-frame clones and misses some; the assay was immunoSEQ multiplex PCR. V and J calls and clone size are as listed in that table; D and trimming were resolved from the DNA. The sample includes 250,000 to 350,000 clones, roughly 88% seen only once; the top ten take 3.5% to 4%. The material sequenced was PBMCs. The source is a middle-aged man in good health and CMV-seropositive.

The CDR3 DNA follows: TGTGCCAGCAGCTTAGCAAGTTCTAGCGGGAGGGCCTATATCTACGAGCAGTACTTC. Protein: CASSLASSSGRAYIYEQYF. V is TRBV7-2 and J is TRBJ2-7, with TRBD2 matching 12 bases. CDR3 length: 19 residues. Per the germline V gene, CDR1 is SGHTA and CDR2 is FQGNSA. The ends lost 0 bases at V and 3 bases at J; junction bases unmatched: 12.